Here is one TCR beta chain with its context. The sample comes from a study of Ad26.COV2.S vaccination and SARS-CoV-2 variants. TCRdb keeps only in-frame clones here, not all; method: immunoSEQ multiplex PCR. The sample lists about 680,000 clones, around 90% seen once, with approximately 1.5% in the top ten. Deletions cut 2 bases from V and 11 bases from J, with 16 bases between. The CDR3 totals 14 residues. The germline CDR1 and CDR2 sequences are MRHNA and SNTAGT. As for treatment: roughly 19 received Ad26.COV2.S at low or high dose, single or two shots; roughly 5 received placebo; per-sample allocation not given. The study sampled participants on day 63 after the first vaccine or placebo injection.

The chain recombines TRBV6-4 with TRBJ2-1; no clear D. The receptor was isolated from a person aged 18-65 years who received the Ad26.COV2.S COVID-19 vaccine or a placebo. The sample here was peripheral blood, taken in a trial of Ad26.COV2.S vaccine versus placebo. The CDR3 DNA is TGTGCCAGCAGTGACGAGTATCATTCGAGTAAGCAGTTCTTC. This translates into CASSDEYHSSKQFF.